The 12 T cell receptor beta chains presented below share a single source sample, sequenced in a study of CD8 T cells in ankylosing spondylitis (dated by TCRdb to about 2017). The method was 5' RACE. Sequencing took place on an Illumina HiSeq 2500. TCRdb took the public reads, trimmed them with fastp at Q25, ran MiXCR for clone calling and kept in-frame beta chains. CDR3 protein sequences are deduplicated, and each keeps its most common genes and DNA. In all, the sample holds approximately 250,000 distinct CDR3 sequences, and less than 9.5% of those were seen once. Clones ranked in the top ten supply around 4.9% of the sample. Sequencing was performed on blood, either unsorted or a sorted T cell fraction (not recorded which). All receptors derive from a female donor with ankylosing spondylitis or in good health (not recorded which).

This clonotype was recorded at least ten times. The chain employs TRBV12-3 or TRBV12-4 and TRBJ1-3; D remains unclear. V dropped 4 bases and J dropped 0 bases, with 7 bases sitting between them. This CDR3 is 14 amino acids long. The CDR3: CASSSSNSGNTIYF. CDR3 bases: TGTGCCAGCAGTTCTTCCAACTCTGGAAACACCATATATTTT.

This clonotype has at least ten counts. The genes are TRBV18 and TRBJ1-4; 7 bases agree with TRBD1. There are 16 residues in the CDR3. Per germline, CDR1 KGHSH and CDR2 LQKENI. V was clipped by 8 bases and J by 0 bases; unmatched bases: 9. CDR3 nucleotide sequence: TGTGCCAGCGGAACAGGGGCGATGGCAACTAATGAAAAACTGTTTTTT. The encoded protein is CASGTGAMATNEKLFF.

In this sample, this clonotype turned up many times. The chain combines TRBV20-1 with TRBJ2-7, with no clear D. The CDR3 is 13 residues long. The V and J ends lost 0 bases and 2 bases respectively, with 8 bases between them. Per the germline V gene, CDR1 is DFQATT and CDR2 is SNEGSKA (reference sequence). CDR3 sequence (DNA): TGCAGTGCTAGAGATAGGATTACCTACGAGCAGTACTTC. Its translation is CSARDRITYEQYF.

This clonotype was seen ten or more times. CDR3 DNA sequence: TGCGCCAGCAGTGAGTTAGCGGGAGGTTCGGAGCAGTTCTTC. Its protein product is CASSELAGGSEQFF. The chain has TRBV10-1 and TRBJ2-1; 10 nucleotides match TRBD2. The germline V gene has CDR1 WNHNN and CDR2 SYGVQD (reference sequence). The CDR3 has 14 amino acids. V trimming: 1 base; J trimming: 10 bases; junction bases outside the gene matches: 4.

This clonotype was seen repeatedly, ten times or more. The chain couples TRBV28 to TRBJ2-7, with D possibly TRBD1 on 5 matching bases. This CDR3 comprises 14 residues. The germline V and J ends were trimmed by 4 bases and 12 bases, with 22 bases remaining between them. CDR1 is MDHEN, CDR2 SYDVKM, per germline. The CDR3 sequence is CASSSRQNPIRGYF. The CDR3 nucleotides are TGTGCCAGCAGTTCTCGACAGAACCCTATAAGGGGGTACTTC. The whole variable domain, remainder taken from reference TRBV28 and TRBJ2-7, is DVKVTQSSRYLVKRTGEKVFLECVQDMDHENMFWYRQDPGLGLRLIYFSYDVKMKEKGDIPEGYSVSREKKERFSLILESASTNQTSMYLCASSSRQNPIRGYFGPGTRLTVT.

This clonotype was detected ten times or more. The CDR3 region has the DNA TGTGCCAGCAGCCCAGACGGAAGTAACACCGGGGAGCTGTTTTTT. The encoded protein is CASSPDGSNTGELFF. The chain uses TRBV2 and TRBJ2-2; unclear D gene. Trimming stripped 6 bases from V and 2 bases from J, with 13 bases between. The CDR3 sequence is 15 residues long. In germline, CDR1 is SNHLY, CDR2 FYNNEI.

The sample holds many counts of this clonotype. This rearrangement joins TRBV20-1 to TRBJ2-1; D is ambiguous. The CDR3 runs to 15 residues. Trimming removed 1 base from V and 5 bases from J, with 15 bases in between. In germline, CDR1 is DFQATT, CDR2 SNEGSKA (reference sequence). CDR3 protein: CSARVWDRGNNEQFF. The CDR3 DNA is TGCAGTGCTAGAGTTTGGGATAGAGGAAACAATGAGCAGTTCTTC.

In the case of this clonotype: A much larger clone is a single base away; this may be a read error. The CDR3, as DNA: TGTGCCAGCAGCCCTTACCCTATGCGAGTAGGGGAGACCCAGTACTTC. It is translated as CASSPYPMRVGETQYF. V gene TRBV7-3 combines with J gene TRBJ2-5; the D is unclear. This CDR3 spans 16 amino acids. Germline lookup yields CDR1 SGHTA and CDR2 FQGTGA. Trimming left V 5 bases short and J 5 bases short, with 21 bases between. The variable domain in full, with the rest retrieved from reference TRBV7-3 and TRBJ2-5, is GAGVSQTPSNKVTEKGKYVELRCDPISGHTALYWYRQSLGQGPEFLIYFQGTGAADDSGLPNDRFFAVRPEGSVSTLKIQRTERGDSAVYLCASSPYPMRVGETQYFGPGTRLLVL.

Only one count was recorded for this clonotype. The chain employs TRBV29-1 and TRBJ2-1; D call uncertain. Per the germline V gene, CDR1 is SQVTM and CDR2 is ANQGSEA. Trimming shortened V by 5 bases and J by 0 bases, and 5 bases separated the two germline ends. The CDR3 length is 12 residues. This CDR3 is CSVTGSYNEQFF. Here the CDR3 DNA reads TGCAGCGTTACCGGCTCCTACAATGAGCAGTTCTTC.

This clonotype was seen at least ten times. The chain employs TRBV4-3 and TRBJ2-1; TRBD2 agrees at 7 bases. The germline V gene has CDR1 LGHNA and CDR2 YSLEER. CDR3 length: 13 amino acids. J lost 13 bases, V lost 0 bases, and 6 bases had no gene match. The CDR3 protein is CASSQDRGDLQFF. Here the CDR3 DNA reads TGCGCCAGCAGCCAAGATCGGGGGGATTTACAGTTCTTC.

The table lists this clonotype with many counts. The chain uses TRBV20-1 and TRBJ2-7; D may match TRBD1 or TRBD2 (5 bases each). V was cut by 3 bases and J by 5 bases, with 17 bases left in between. CDR3 length equals 14 residues. Germline assignment: CDR1 DFQATT and CDR2 SNEGSKA (reference sequence). This CDR3 is CSASRSRAGDEQYF. As DNA, the CDR3 is TGCAGTGCTAGTCGGTCCAGGGCGGGCGACGAGCAGTACTTC.

This clonotype came up a few times. CDR3 protein: CASSLTEKVEQYF. In DNA, the CDR3 is TGTGCCAGCAGCTTGACAGAGAAGGTCGAGCAGTACTTC. V usage is TRBV7-9 and J usage is TRBJ2-7; possibly TRBD1 for D (5 bases). The CDR3 has 13 residues. Trimming pared 3 bases from V and 6 bases from J, leaving 12 bases between. Per the germline V gene, CDR1 is SEHNR and CDR2 is FQNEAQ (reference sequence). The whole variable domain, remainder taken from reference TRBV7-9 and TRBJ2-7, is DTGVSQNPRHKITKRGQNVTFRCDPISEHNRLYWYRQTLGQGPEFLTYFQNEAQLEKSRLLSDRFSAERPKGSFSTLEIQRTEQGDSAMYLCASSLTEKVEQYFGPGTRLTVT.